These 13 T cell receptor beta chains were all obtained from the same sample, sequenced in a study of blood T cell repertoires in COVID-19. Method: immunoSEQ multiplex PCR; TCRdb's copy keeps in-frame clones and lacks some. Among about 90,000 clones listed, about 81% were seen once. Sequenced input: peripheral blood. Receptors were obtained from a human donor in a cohort sampled during active COVID-19.

The chain recombines TRBV4-1 with TRBJ1-4; possible D gene TRBD1, 5 bases. The CDR3 contains 14 residues. Germline V lookup: CDR1 MGHRA, CDR2 YSYEKL. Trimming removed 1 base from V and 7 bases from J, with 10 bases in between. As DNA, the CDR3 is TGCGCCAGCAGCCAAGTTGCCAGGGTTGAAAAACTGTTTTTT. This encodes CASSQVARVEKLFF.

The chain joins TRBV27 to TRBJ1-5, with D hard to call. The CDR3 runs 13 residues. Trimming took 3 bases from V and 7 from J, leaving 10 bases between them. The germline gives CDR1 MNHEY, CDR2 SMNVEV (reference sequence). The CDR3 bases are TGTGCCAGCAGTTTGGTGCGCGAACAGCCCCAGCATTTT. Protein product: CASSLVREQPQHF.

This chain connects TRBV4-1 to TRBJ1-5, with D possibly TRBD1 on 5 matching bases. This CDR3 is built from 17 residues. Germline V lookup: CDR1 MGHRA, CDR2 YSYEKL. Deletions cut 1 base from V and 0 bases from J, with 13 bases between. CDR3 bases: TGCGCCAGCAGCCAAGTCGACAGTAGTTTTAGCAATCAGCCCCAGCATTTT. Translating gives CASSQVDSSFSNQPQHF.

The genes are TRBV30 and TRBJ1-6; tentative D call: TRBD1 (5 bases). Germline V gives CDR1 GTSNPN, CDR2 SVGIG (reference sequence). V was clipped by 2 bases and J by 8 bases, with 22 bases between them. The CDR3 length is 17 residues. Here the CDR3 reads CAWSFLRVAQGDSPLHF. CDR3 in DNA: TGTGCCTGGAGTTTCCTCCGGGTGGCCCAGGGCGATTCACCCCTCCACTTT.

V and J are TRBV5-4 and TRBJ1-2; D is undetermined. From germline, CDR1 is SGHNT and CDR2 YYREEE (reference sequence). The CDR3 is 15 amino acids. V was cut by 4 bases and J by 1 base, with 14 bases left in between. CDR3 region: CASSHMEGLNYGYTF. CDR3 coding DNA: TGTGCCAGCAGCCACATGGAGGGCCTTAACTATGGCTACACCTTC.

The chain has TRBV7-3 and TRBJ1-1; 9 bases line up with TRBD1. With 5 bases clipped from V and 0 bases from J, the junction kept 10 bases outside the gene matches. Germline CDR1 SGHTA, CDR2 FQGTGA. The CDR3 sequence is 17 residues long. The CDR3, as DNA: TGTGCCAGCAGCAGTACCGGGACAGGGACCATGAACACTGAAGCTTTCTTT. Protein: CASSSTGTGTMNTEAFF.

The chain joins TRBV2 to TRBJ2-3; unclear D gene. This CDR3 comprises 12 residues. V was cut by 7 bases and J by 0 bases, with 5 bases left in between. Per the germline V gene, CDR1 is SNHLY and CDR2 is FYNNEI. The CDR3 reads CASILSTDTQYF. Written as DNA, the CDR3 is TGTGCCAGCATCCTGAGCACAGATACGCAGTATTTT.

This clone was found a few times. The chain carries TRBV27 and TRBJ2-7; tentatively, D is TRBD1 (6 bases). Germline V gene sequence: CDR1 MNHEY, CDR2 SMNVEV (reference sequence). This CDR3 is 14 amino acids long. Trimming stripped 4 bases from V and 2 bases from J, with 12 bases between. Here the CDR3 reads CASSSRWGPYEQYF. Written as DNA, the CDR3 is TGTGCCAGCAGTTCCCGTTGGGGGCCCTACGAGCAGTACTTC.

This chain links TRBV27 with TRBJ2-2; TRBD1 matches 10 bases. Germline lookup yields CDR1 MNHEY and CDR2 SMNVEV (reference sequence). This CDR3 has 15 residues. V gave up 5 bases and J gave up 2 bases; unmatched junction bases: 2. CDR3 in DNA: TGTGCCAGCAGTCGGGACAGGGGTAACACCGGGGAGCTGTTTTTT. Translated: CASSRDRGNTGELFF.

The chain has TRBV5-1 and TRBJ2-4; maybe TRBD2 (6 bases). The germline V gene has CDR1 SGHRS and CDR2 YFSETQ. This CDR3 is 14 amino acids long. The germline V and J ends were trimmed by 2 bases and 4 bases, with 10 bases remaining between them. CDR3 sequence (DNA): TGCGCCAGCAGCTTTGACGCGGGGAAAAACATTCAGTACTTC. As protein: CASSFDAGKNIQYF.

This clone has only a few counts. V gene TRBV2 combines with J gene TRBJ1-5; D not certain. The germline gives CDR1 SNHLY, CDR2 FYNNEI. The CDR3 extends over 14 amino acids. The V gene lost 4 bases and the J gene lost 11 bases, with 18 bases spanning the gap. CDR3 region: CASSAAGVYGAQHF. For the CDR3, the DNA is TGTGCCAGCAGTGCAGCTGGGGTCTACGGGGCCCAGCATTTT. The whole variable domain, filled in from reference TRBV2 and TRBJ1-5, reads EPEVTQTPSHQVTQMGQEVILRCVPISNHLYFYWYRQILGQKVEFLVSFYNNEISEKSEIFDDQFSVERPDGSNFTLKIRSTKLEDSAMYFCASSAAGVYGAQHFGDGTRLSIL.

This clone was recorded many times. This chain joins TRBV24-1 and TRBJ2-2; 7 bases align to TRBD1. The V and J ends lost 4 bases and 6 bases, in that order; junction bases with no gene match: 4. The CDR3 runs 14 residues. Germline loops: CDR1 KGHDR, CDR2 SFDVKD. The CDR3 DNA reads TGTGCCACCAGTGACTCCGACAGGGCCGGGGAGCTGTTTTTT. Its translation: CATSDSDRAGELFF.

The V and J genes are TRBV3-1 (or the pseudogene TRBV3-2) and TRBJ2-7, with 16 bases matching TRBD2. The trim removed 4 bases at V and 5 bases at J, leaving 11 bases unmatched. Germline CDR1 and CDR2: LGHDT and YNNKEL (reference sequence). This CDR3 comprises 18 residues. CDR3 region: CASSRTAGTSGGANEQYF. The CDR3 DNA reads TGTGCCAGCAGCCGCACAGCCGGGACTAGCGGGGGGGCTAACGAGCAGTACTTC.